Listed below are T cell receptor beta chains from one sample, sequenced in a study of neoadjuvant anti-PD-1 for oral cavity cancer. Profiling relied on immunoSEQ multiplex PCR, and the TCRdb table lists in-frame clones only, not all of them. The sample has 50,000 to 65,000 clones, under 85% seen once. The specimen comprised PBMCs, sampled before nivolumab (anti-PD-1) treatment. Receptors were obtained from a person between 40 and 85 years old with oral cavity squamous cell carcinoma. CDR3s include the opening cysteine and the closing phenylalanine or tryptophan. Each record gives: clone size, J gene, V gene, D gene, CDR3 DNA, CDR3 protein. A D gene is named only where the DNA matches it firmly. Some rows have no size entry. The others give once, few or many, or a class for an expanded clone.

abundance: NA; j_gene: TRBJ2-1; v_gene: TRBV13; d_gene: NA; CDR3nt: TGTGCCAGCAGCTTAGGGGCTCAGTGGGCGGGGAACAATGAGCAGTTCTTC; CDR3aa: CASSLGAQWAGNNEQFF
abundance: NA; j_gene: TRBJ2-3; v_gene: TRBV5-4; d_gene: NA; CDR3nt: TGTGCCAGCAGCTTGCAACGGGGCGGTCTCGGGGATACGCAGTATTTT; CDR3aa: CASSLQRGGLGDTQYF
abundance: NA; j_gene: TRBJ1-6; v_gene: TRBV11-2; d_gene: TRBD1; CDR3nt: TGTGCCAGCACCAACTTTCAGGGACAGACTAATTCACCCCTCCACTTT; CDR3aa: CASTNFQGQTNSPLHF
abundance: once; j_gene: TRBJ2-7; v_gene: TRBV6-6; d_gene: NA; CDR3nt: TGTGCCAGCAGTCCGGGACTGGGATACGAGCAGTACTTC; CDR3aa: CASSPGLGYEQYF
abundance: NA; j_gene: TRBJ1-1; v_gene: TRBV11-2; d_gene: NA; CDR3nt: TGTGCCAGCAGCTTGGGCGGGGACACTGAAGCTTTCTTT; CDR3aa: CASSLGGDTEAFF
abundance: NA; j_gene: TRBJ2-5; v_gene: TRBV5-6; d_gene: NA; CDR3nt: TGTGCCAGCAGCTTAATGAGCCCCCAAGAGACCCAGTACTTC; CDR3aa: CASSLMSPQETQYF
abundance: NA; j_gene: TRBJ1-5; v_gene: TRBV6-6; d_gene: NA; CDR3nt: TGTGCCAGCAGTGCCGGACGGCCCCAGCATTTT; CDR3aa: CASSAGRPQHF
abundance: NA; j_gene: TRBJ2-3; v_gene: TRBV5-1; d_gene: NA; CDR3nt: TGCGCCAGCAGCTTGGGGGACGCTACAGATACGCAGTATTTT; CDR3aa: CASSLGDATDTQYF
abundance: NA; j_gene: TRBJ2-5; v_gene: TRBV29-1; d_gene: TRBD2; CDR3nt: TGCAGCGTTGACTATGTACGCCTAGCGGTACAAGAGACCCAGTACTTC; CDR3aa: CSVDYVRLAVQETQYF
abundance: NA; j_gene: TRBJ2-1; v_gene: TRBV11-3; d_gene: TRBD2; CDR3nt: TGTGCCAGCAGCTTAGTAATGGGGGCTAGCGGGAGTAGTGAGCAGTTCTTC; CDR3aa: CASSLVMGASGSSEQFF
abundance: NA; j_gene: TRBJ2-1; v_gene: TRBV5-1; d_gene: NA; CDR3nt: TGCGCCAGCAGCTTGGAGGACCGCGGCAATGAGCAGTTCTTC; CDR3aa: CASSLEDRGNEQFF
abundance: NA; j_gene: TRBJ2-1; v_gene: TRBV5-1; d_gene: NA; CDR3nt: TGCGCCAGCGCCAATTCCAATGAGCAGTTCTTC; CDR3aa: CASANSNEQFF
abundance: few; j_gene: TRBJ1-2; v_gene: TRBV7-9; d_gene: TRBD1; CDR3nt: TGTGCCAGCAGCACCTGGACAGGGGAACACCTCTATGGCTACACCTTC; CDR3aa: CASSTWTGEHLYGYTF
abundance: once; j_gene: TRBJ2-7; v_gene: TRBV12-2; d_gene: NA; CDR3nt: TGTGCAAGTCGCTCCAGGGGAGGGCAGGCCTCCTACGAGCAGTACTTC; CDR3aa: CASRSRGGQASYEQYF
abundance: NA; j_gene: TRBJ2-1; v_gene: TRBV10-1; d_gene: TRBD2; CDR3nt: TGCGCCAGCAGTGTTGGTCTAGCGGGCATAAATGAGCAGTTCTTC; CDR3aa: CASSVGLAGINEQFF
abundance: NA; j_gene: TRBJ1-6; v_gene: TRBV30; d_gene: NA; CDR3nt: TGTGCCTGGAACCCGAGCTCCTATAATTCACCCCTCCACTTT; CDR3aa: CAWNPSSYNSPLHF
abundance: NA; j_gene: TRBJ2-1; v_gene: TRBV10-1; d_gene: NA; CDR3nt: TGCGCCAGCAGTGATCCAAGTAGCTCCTACAATGAGCAGTTCTTC; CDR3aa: CASSDPSSSYNEQFF
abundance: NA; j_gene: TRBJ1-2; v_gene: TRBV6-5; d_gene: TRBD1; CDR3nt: TGTGCCAGCAGCCCGAGGACAGGCCCCACCTATGGCTACACCTTC; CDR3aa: CASSPRTGPTYGYTF
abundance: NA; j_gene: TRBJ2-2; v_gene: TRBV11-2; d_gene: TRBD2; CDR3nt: TGTGCCAGCAGCTTGTGGGAGGGGAACACCGGGGAGCTGTTTTTT; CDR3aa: CASSLWEGNTGELFF
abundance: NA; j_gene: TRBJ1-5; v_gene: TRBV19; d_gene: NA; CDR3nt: TGTGCCAGTAGTATAGCTCCTGGAGGGCATTTT; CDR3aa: CASSIAPGGHF
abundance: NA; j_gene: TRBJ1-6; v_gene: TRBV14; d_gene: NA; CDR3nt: TGTGCCAGCAGCCTGTCCCTTAATTCACCCCTCCACTTT; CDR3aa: CASSLSLNSPLHF
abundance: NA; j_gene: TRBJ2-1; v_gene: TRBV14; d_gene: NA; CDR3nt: TGTGCCAGCAGCCAAGATCTACTCCGCAATGAGCAGTTCTTC; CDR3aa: CASSQDLLRNEQFF
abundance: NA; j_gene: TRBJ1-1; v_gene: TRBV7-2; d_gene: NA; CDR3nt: TGTGCCAGCAGCTCCCGGCAGGGTCCGAAAGTTGCAGCTTTCTTT; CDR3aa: CASSSRQGPKVAAFF
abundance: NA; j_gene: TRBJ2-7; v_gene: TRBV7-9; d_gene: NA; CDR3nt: TGTGCCAGCAGCGACAGACAGCCCTACGAGCAGTACTTC; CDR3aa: CASSDRQPYEQYF
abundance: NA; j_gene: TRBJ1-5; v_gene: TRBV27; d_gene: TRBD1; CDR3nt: TGTGCCAGCAGTTTGGACAGGGAAACTTGCAATCAGCCCCAGCATTTT; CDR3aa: CASSLDRETCNQPQHF